This T cell receptor (beta chain) is drawn from a study of metastatic and nonmetastatic thyroid tumors. Study background: Repertoires of blood and of tissue (tumor or nodule) from malignant and benign thyroid patients were compared. Findings and limits, study-wide: According to reports, the diversity of TCR beta was significantly higher in malignant thyroid tumors than in benign nodules, and this held in both blood and tumor samples.

V shed 9 bases and J 2 bases; nucleotides not matched to a gene: 0. The germline V gene encodes CDR1 MGHDK and CDR2 SYGVNS. The CDR3 runs to 11 residues. Original processing methods: Between-group CDR3 differences, defined by clinicopathological status, yielded a distant-metastasis classifier for papillary thyroid cancer. TCRdb re-processed the PCR reads through MiXCR. TCRdb assigned the V and J calls; the authors' analysis was not used. This sample has 50,000 or so clones, with around 21% found just once. This clone was found many times. The antigen remains unidentified. Thyroid surgery was performed in patients who had received no treatment beforehand.

The sequence was collected from a male donor with papillary thyroid cancer or a benign thyroid nodule (not recorded which). Some clones in this sample may be carry-over from other donors' samples. The sequenced material came from blood. The gene calls are TRBV25-1 and TRBJ2-7; 8 bases line up with TRBD1. The CDR3 reads CARGQAYEQYF. For the CDR3, the DNA is TGTGCCAGGGGACAGGCCTACGAGCAGTACTTC.